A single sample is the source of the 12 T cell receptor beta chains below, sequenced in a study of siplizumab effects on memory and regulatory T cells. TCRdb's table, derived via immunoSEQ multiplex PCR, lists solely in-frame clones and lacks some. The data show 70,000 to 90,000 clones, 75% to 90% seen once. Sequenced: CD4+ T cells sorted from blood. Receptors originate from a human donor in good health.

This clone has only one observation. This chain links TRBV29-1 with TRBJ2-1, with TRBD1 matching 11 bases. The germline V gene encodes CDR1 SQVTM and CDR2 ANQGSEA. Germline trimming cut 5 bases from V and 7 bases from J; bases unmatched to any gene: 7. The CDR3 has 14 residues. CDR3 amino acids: CSVRRGQGGNEQFF. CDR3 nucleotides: TGCAGCGTTAGAAGGGGACAGGGGGGGAATGAGCAGTTCTTC.

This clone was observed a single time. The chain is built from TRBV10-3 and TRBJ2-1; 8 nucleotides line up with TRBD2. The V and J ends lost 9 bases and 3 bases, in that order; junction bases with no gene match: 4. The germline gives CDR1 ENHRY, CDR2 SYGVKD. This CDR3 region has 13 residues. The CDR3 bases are TGTGCCATAGCGGGAGCAGACTACAATGAGCAGTTCTTC. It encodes CAIAGADYNEQFF.

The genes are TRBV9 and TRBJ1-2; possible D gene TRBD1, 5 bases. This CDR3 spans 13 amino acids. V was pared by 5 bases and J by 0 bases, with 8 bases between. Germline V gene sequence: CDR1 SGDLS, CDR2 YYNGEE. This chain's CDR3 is CASRTATNYGYTF. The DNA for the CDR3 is TGTGCCAGCAGGACAGCCACTAACTATGGCTACACCTTC.

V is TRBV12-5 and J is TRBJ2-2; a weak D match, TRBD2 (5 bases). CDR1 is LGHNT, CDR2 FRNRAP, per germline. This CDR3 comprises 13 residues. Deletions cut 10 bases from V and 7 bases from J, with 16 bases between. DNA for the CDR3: TGTGCTACCTCGGGTCGGGGAGTCGGGGAGCTGTTTTTT. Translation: CATSGRGVGELFF.

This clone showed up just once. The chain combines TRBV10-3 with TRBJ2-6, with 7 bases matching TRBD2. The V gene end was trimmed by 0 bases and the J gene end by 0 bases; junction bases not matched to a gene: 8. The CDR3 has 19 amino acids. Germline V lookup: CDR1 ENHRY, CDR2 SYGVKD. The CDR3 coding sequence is TGTGCCATCAGTGAGTCTCTAGGACTAGGGAACTCTGGGGCCAACGTCCTGACTTTC. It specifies CAISESLGLGNSGANVLTF.

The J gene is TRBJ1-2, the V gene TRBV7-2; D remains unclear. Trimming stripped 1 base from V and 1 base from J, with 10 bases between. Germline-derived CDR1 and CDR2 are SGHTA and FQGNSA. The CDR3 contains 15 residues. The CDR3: CASSLVADINYGYTF. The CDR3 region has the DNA TGTGCCAGCAGCTTAGTGGCAGATATTAACTATGGCTACACCTTC.

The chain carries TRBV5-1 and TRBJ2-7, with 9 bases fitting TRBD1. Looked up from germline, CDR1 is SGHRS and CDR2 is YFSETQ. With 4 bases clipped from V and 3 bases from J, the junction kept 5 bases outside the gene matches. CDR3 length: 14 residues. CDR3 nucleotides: TGCGCCAGCAGCCCGACAGGGGGAGACTACGAGCAGTACTTC. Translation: CASSPTGGDYEQYF.

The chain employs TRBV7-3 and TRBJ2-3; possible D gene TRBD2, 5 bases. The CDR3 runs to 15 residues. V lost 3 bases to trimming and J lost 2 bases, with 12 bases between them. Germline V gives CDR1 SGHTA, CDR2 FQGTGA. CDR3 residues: CASSFQTGYTDTQYF. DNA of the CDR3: TGTGCCAGCAGCTTCCAAACGGGATACACAGATACGCAGTATTTT.

This chain's CDR3 is CASSPNRGAETQYF. For the CDR3, the DNA is TGTGCCAGCTCACCGAACAGGGGTGCGGAGACCCAGTACTTC. The chain has TRBV18 and TRBJ2-5; 7 nucleotides line up with TRBD1. This CDR3 has 14 amino acids. V lost 3 bases, J lost 5 bases, and 6 bases stayed unmatched. Germline CDR1 and CDR2: KGHSH and LQKENI. The whole variable domain, filled in from reference TRBV18 and TRBJ2-5, reads NAGVMQNPRHLVRRRGQEARLRCSPMKGHSHVYWYRQLPEEGLKFMVYLQKENIIDESGMPKERFSAEFPKEGPSILRIQQVVRGDSAAYFCASSPNRGAETQYFGPGTRLLVL.

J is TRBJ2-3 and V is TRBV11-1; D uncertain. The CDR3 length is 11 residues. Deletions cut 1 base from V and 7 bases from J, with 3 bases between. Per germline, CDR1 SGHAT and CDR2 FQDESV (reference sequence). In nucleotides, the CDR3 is TGTGCCAGCAGCTTAGGGTATACGCAGTATTTT. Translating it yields CASSLGYTQYF. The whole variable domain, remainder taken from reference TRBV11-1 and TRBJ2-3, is EAEVAQSPRYKITEKSQAVAFWCDPISGHATLYWYRQILGQGPELLVQFQDESVVDDSQLPKDRFSAERLKGVDSTLKIQPAELGDSAMYLCASSLGYTQYFGPGTRLTVL.

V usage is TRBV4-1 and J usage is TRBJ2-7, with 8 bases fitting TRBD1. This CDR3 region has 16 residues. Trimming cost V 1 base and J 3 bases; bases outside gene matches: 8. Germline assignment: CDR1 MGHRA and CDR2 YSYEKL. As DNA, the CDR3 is TGCGCCAGCAGCCAAGGTAGGACAGGGATCAGCTACGAGCAGTACTTC. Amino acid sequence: CASSQGRTGISYEQYF.

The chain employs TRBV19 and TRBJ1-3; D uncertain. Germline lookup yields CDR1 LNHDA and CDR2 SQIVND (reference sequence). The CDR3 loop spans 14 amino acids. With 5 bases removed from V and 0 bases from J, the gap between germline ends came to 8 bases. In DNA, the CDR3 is TGTGCCAGTAGTGGACCTTTCTCTGGAAACACCATATATTTT. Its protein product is CASSGPFSGNTIYF.